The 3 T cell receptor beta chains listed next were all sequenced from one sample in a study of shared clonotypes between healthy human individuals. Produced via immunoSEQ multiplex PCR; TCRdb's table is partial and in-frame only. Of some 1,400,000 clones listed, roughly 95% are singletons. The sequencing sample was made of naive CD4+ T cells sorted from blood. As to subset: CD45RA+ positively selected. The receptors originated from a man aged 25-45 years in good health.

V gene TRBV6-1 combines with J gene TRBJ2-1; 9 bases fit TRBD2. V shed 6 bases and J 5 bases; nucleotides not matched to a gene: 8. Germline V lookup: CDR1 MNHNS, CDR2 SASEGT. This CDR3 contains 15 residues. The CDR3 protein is CASSVSGRTHNEQFF. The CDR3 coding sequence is TGTGCCAGCAGCGTAAGCGGGAGGACCCACAATGAGCAGTTCTTC.

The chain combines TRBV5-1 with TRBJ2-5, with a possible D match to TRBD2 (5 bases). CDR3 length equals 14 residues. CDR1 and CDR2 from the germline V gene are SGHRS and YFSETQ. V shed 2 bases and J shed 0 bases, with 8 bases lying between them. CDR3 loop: CASSLRGYQETQYF. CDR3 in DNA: TGCGCCAGCAGCTTAAGAGGGTACCAAGAGACCCAGTACTTC.

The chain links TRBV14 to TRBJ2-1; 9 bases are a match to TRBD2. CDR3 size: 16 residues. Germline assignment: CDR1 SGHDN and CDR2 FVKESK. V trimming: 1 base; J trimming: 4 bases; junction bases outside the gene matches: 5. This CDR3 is CASSQGGLAGYNEQFF. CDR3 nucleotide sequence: TGTGCCAGCAGCCAAGGAGGCCTAGCGGGGTACAATGAGCAGTTCTTC.